These T cell receptor beta chains were read from a single sample in a study of blood T cell repertoires in COVID-19. TCRdb's table, derived via immunoSEQ multiplex PCR, lists solely in-frame clones and lacks some. The sample has about 130,000 clones; about 80% are singletons. Sequences were obtained from PBMCs or T cells enriched from blood (not recorded which). All receptors derive from a man in his fifties or sixties who had recovered from COVID-19. Each CDR3 is given with its conserved first and last residue. Fields, in order: clone size, V gene, J gene, D gene, CDR3 DNA, CDR3 protein. D genes are given only for firm matches. Size is stated for part of the rows, as once, few or many counts, or as a class when the clone is expanded.

size: NA
V: TRBV18
J: TRBJ1-4
D: NA
DNA: TGTGCCAGCTCACCATCAGGTTTGGTATCTGAAAAACTGTTTTTT
CDR3: CASSPSGLVSEKLFF

size: NA
V: TRBV18
J: TRBJ2-3
D: TRBD2
DNA: TGTGCCAGCTCACCGCAGCGGGGGAGCACAGATACGCAGTATTTT
CDR3: CASSPQRGSTDTQYF

size: NA
V: TRBV18
J: TRBJ2-7
D: TRBD1
DNA: TGTGCCAGCTCACGGGACAGGTCCTACGAGCAGTACTTC
CDR3: CASSRDRSYEQYF

size: NA
V: TRBV6-5
J: TRBJ2-7
D: NA
DNA: TGTGCCAGCAGTTACTCGAGAGTGGACTTGGGGTACGAGCAGTACTTC
CDR3: CASSYSRVDLGYEQYF

size: few
V: TRBV4-3
J: TRBJ1-2
D: NA
DNA: TGCGCCAGCAGCCAAGGGGGACTAGCGCGAGGCTACACCTTC
CDR3: CASSQGGLARGYTF

size: NA
V: TRBV5-6
J: TRBJ2-5
D: TRBD2
DNA: TGTGCCAGCAGCACGACTAGCGGGGGGAACCAAGAGACCCAGTACTTC
CDR3: CASSTTSGGNQETQYF

size: NA
V: TRBV7-8
J: TRBJ1-2
D: TRBD1
DNA: TGTGCCAGCAGCCTGTTCGGACAGGGAGCGCGGTATGGCTACACCTTC
CDR3: CASSLFGQGARYGYTF

size: NA
V: TRBV5-1
J: TRBJ2-1
D: NA
DNA: TGCGCCAGCAGCTTGGGACAGGATTACAATGAGCAGTTCTTC
CDR3: CASSLGQDYNEQFF

size: few
V: TRBV12-3/TRBV12-4
J: TRBJ2-1
D: NA
DNA: TGTGCCAGCAGTTTCAGGAATGAGCAGTTCTTC
CDR3: CASSFRNEQFF

size: NA
V: TRBV2
J: TRBJ2-5
D: TRBD2
DNA: TGTGCCAGCACCACGGGGGGGAAGACCCAGTACTTC
CDR3: CASTTGGKTQYF

size: NA
V: TRBV7-8
J: TRBJ1-2
D: TRBD1
DNA: TGTGCCAGCAGCTTCGCTGGGACAGGGAACTATGGCTACACCTTC
CDR3: CASSFAGTGNYGYTF

size: NA
V: TRBV9
J: TRBJ1-2
D: NA
DNA: TGTGCCAGCAGCGTAGCCCTTGGCAGGAACTATGGCTACACCTTC
CDR3: CASSVALGRNYGYTF

size: NA
V: TRBV7-9
J: TRBJ1-1
D: TRBD1
DNA: TGTGCCAGCAGCTCGGGACAGGGAGACACTGAAGCTTTCTTT
CDR3: CASSSGQGDTEAFF

size: NA
V: TRBV28
J: TRBJ2-5
D: TRBD2
DNA: TGTGCCAGCAAGGGAGGGCGGGAAGAGACCCAGTACTTC
CDR3: CASKGGREETQYF

size: NA
V: TRBV7-8
J: TRBJ1-5
D: NA
DNA: TGTGCCAGCAGCTTAGAGCTTGGAAAGGGGAATCAGCCCCAGCATTTT
CDR3: CASSLELGKGNQPQHF

size: NA
V: TRBV18
J: TRBJ2-3
D: TRBD2
DNA: TGTGCCAGCTCACCACCGCTAGCGGGGGCAGATACGCAGTATTTT
CDR3: CASSPPLAGADTQYF

size: NA
V: TRBV7-8
J: TRBJ2-7
D: TRBD1
DNA: TGTGCCAGCAACTTACTGCCAGACAGGGGATCCTACGAGCAGTACTTC
CDR3: CASNLLPDRGSYEQYF